Listed below are T cell receptor beta chains from one sample, sequenced in a study of cytomegalovirus exposure and HLA in healthy donors. Measured with immunoSEQ multiplex PCR; TCRdb has only the in-frame clones, and not every one. This sample has 150,000 to 180,000 clones, with more than 75% found just once. Sequenced material: PBMCs. These receptors originate from a woman aged 40 to 50 in good health and CMV-seropositive. Each CDR3 is given with its conserved first and last residue. Fields, in order: CDR3 DNA, CDR3 protein, CDR3 length, D gene, J gene, clone size, V gene. D genes are given only for firm matches. Not every row has a clone size; where given, it reads once, few, many or a size class.

TGTGCCAGCAGTGAATATCGGGGAGCGGAACAGTTCTTC	CASSEYRGAEQFF	13	.	TRBJ2-1	.	TRBV6-1
TGTGCCAGCAGCTTGGCGGGCAGGGGGAGGAACGCGGTGAAACTGTTTTTT	CASSLAGRGRNAVKLFF	17	TRBD1	TRBJ1-4	.	TRBV5-4
TGTGCCAGCACCACGGGACAGGGGTCCTACAATGAGCAGTTCTTC	CASTTGQGSYNEQFF	15	TRBD1	TRBJ2-1	.	TRBV7-9
TGCGCCAGCAGCGCCTTAGCGGGAGGTCACAATGAGCAGTTCTTC	CASSALAGGHNEQFF	15	TRBD2	TRBJ2-1	few	TRBV5-1
TGTGCCAGCAGCTTATTGACTAGCCCCCGCAATGAGCAGTTCTTC	CASSLLTSPRNEQFF	15	TRBD2	TRBJ2-1	.	TRBV11-2
TGTGCCAGCAGCTTCGGGAGTTCCAACGAGCAGTACTTC	CASSFGSSNEQYF	13	.	TRBJ2-7	many	TRBV7-8
TGTGCCAGCAGTTTACCCGGGGGGGGTGGAGAGCAGTACTTC	CASSLPGGGGEQYF	14	TRBD2	TRBJ2-7	.	TRBV28
TGCAGCGCAATTCCGGGTCTCAGGGCGAGCACTGAAGCTTTCTTT	CSAIPGLRASTEAFF	15	.	TRBJ1-1	.	TRBV29-1
TGTGCCAGCAGCCAAGAAGAGGATCAGCCCCAGCATTTT	CASSQEEDQPQHF	13	.	TRBJ1-5	.	TRBV4-2
TGTGCCAGCAGTTGGGGGACAGGGGCCTACGAGCAGTACTTC	CASSWGTGAYEQYF	14	TRBD1	TRBJ2-7	.	TRBV6-5
TGTGCCAGCAGCTCAACCCCAAGGGAGGGGGAGGAGACCCAGTACTTC	CASSSTPREGEETQYF	16	.	TRBJ2-5	once	TRBV7-6
TGCGCCAGCAGCCCGTCGACTAGCGGCCCTATGGAGACCCAGTACTTC	CASSPSTSGPMETQYF	16	TRBD2	TRBJ2-5	few	TRBV5-1
TGTGCCAGCAGTTTATCTGGGACAGGGTCCCTGTGGCAGCCCCAGCATTTT	CASSLSGTGSLWQPQHF	17	TRBD1	TRBJ1-5	.	TRBV28
TGTGCCAGCAGTGGGGGGGGAGGGGAGACCCAGTACTTC	CASSGGGGETQYF	13	TRBD2	TRBJ2-5	.	TRBV2
TGCGCCAGCAGCCGTAGCGGGAGGGACACCGGGGAGCTGTTTTTT	CASSRSGRDTGELFF	15	TRBD2	TRBJ2-2	.	TRBV5-1
TGTGCCAGCAGCTCAGGGGACAGGGGATACACCATATATTTT	CASSSGDRGYTIYF	14	TRBD1	TRBJ1-3	.	TRBV7-9
TGCGCCAGCAGCCCAGTAGCGGGTGGGGACAATGAGCAGTTCTTC	CASSPVAGGDNEQFF	15	TRBD2	TRBJ2-1	.	TRBV5-1
TGTGCCATCAGTGAGTCCGGCGGGAGGTCCTACGAGCAGTACTTC	CAISESGGRSYEQYF	15	TRBD2	TRBJ2-7	.	TRBV10-3
TGTGCCAGTAGTTGGGCAGGGATAGATACGCAGTATTTT	CASSWAGIDTQYF	13	.	TRBJ2-3	.	TRBV19
TGTGCCAGCAGCTTGAGGGGAACCGGGACTAGCGGGAGTGGAGCAGATACGCAGTATTTT	CASSLRGTGTSGSGADTQYF	20	TRBD2	TRBJ2-3	.	TRBV7-6
TGTGCCAGCAGCCAAGTCCGAGTTGGGCAGCAGTACTTC	CASSQVRVGQQYF	13	.	TRBJ2-7	.	TRBV14
TGTGCCCGGAGTGTACGTGGGACAGGAAAGAACACTGAAGCTTTCTTT	CARSVRGTGKNTEAFF	16	TRBD1	TRBJ1-1	.	TRBV30
TGTGCCAGCCTGGTGGGACAGGGGGCCCGGGAGCAGTTCTTC	CASLVGQGAREQFF	14	TRBD1	TRBJ2-1	once	TRBV28
TGTGCCAGCAGTCCGGGACAGGGTCGGACTGAAGCTTTCTTT	CASSPGQGRTEAFF	14	TRBD1	TRBJ1-1	.	TRBV6-5
TGTGCCAGCAGCTTAGGATGGGGAGATTACAATGAGCAGTTCTTC	CASSLGWGDYNEQFF	15	.	TRBJ2-1	.	TRBV7-9
TGTGCCAGCACGGTAATCTCTGGAAACACCATATATTTT	CASTVISGNTIYF	13	.	TRBJ1-3	.	TRBV28
TGTGCCAGTAGTTTAGGACTAGCGGGAGGGCAAAACATTCAGTACTTC	CASSLGLAGGQNIQYF	16	TRBD2	TRBJ2-4	.	TRBV19
TGTGCCAGCAGCTTAGGGACAGGGACCTACGAGCAGTACTTC	CASSLGTGTYEQYF	14	TRBD1	TRBJ2-7	.	TRBV11-1
TGTGCCAGTAGTACACAAAGCGGGAGTAAGACCCAGTACTTC	CASSTQSGSKTQYF	14	TRBD2	TRBJ2-5	.	TRBV19
TGTGCCAGCAGCTTGGCGTGGGGGGTGGGTTACAATGAGCAGTTCTTC	CASSLAWGVGYNEQFF	16	.	TRBJ2-1	few	TRBV5-6
TGTGCCAGCAGCTTAGAGGGCGTTACGGTAGCGGGAACAGATACGCAGTATTTT	CASSLEGVTVAGTDTQYF	18	TRBD2	TRBJ2-3	.	TRBV11-2
TGCGCCAGCAGCCAAGATGTTTACTTCGGGACCGGGGAGCTGTTTTTT	CASSQDVYFGTGELFF	16	.	TRBJ2-2	.	TRBV4-1
TGTGCCTGGACTACCGGACAGGGTAACACTGAAGCTTTCTTT	CAWTTGQGNTEAFF	14	TRBD1	TRBJ1-1	.	TRBV30
TGTGCCAGTAGTATTGAGGTGAGAGAGACCCAGTACTTC	CASSIEVRETQYF	13	.	TRBJ2-5	.	TRBV19
TGTGCCATCAGTGACATCCTAGCGGGAGGTAGCCACGAGCAGTACTTC	CAISDILAGGSHEQYF	16	TRBD2	TRBJ2-7	.	TRBV10-3
TGTGCTAGCAGCTTAGGGGACAGGGCCGCCATATATTTT	CASSLGDRAAIYF	13	TRBD1	TRBJ1-3	.	TRBV7-7
TGCAGCGTTGATCCAATGGCCCTCCGCGGGTCGGCGGGGGAGCAGTTCTTC	CSVDPMALRGSAGEQFF	17	.	TRBJ2-1	.	TRBV29-1
TGTGCCAGCAGAGACGACAGGGCCCTCACAGATACGCAGTATTTT	CASRDDRALTDTQYF	15	TRBD1	TRBJ2-3	.	TRBV6-6
TGTGCCAGCAGTCTTGGGGGGGGAAACACCGGGGAGCTGTTTTTT	CASSLGGGNTGELFF	15	TRBD2	TRBJ2-2	.	TRBV25-1
TGTGCCAGCAGCCTCGAGGGTCTGGGCAATCAGCCCCAGCATTTT	CASSLEGLGNQPQHF	15	.	TRBJ1-5	.	TRBV6-6
TGTGCCAGCAGCGGTGGGACTAGCGGAGCCTCTCAGTACTTC	CASSGGTSGASQYF	14	TRBD2	TRBJ2-7	.	TRBV5-4